Listed below are T cell receptor beta chains from one sample, sequenced in a study of response to subunit inactivated influenza vaccine. Each CDR3 protein is one row after TCRdb ran MiXCR on the RT-PCR reads. The table has around 530,000 distinct CDR3 sequences, 10% to 15% seen once; the top ten hold roughly 10%. Here the sequenced sample was PBMCs from blood, taken on the day of vaccination. These TCRs come from a man aged 45-65 years who received an inactivated influenza vaccine. The CDR3 runs from the conserved cysteine through the conserved F or W. The order of the fields is CDR3 DNA, CDR3 protein, J gene, D gene, V gene, clone size. The D gene is left open where the match is weak. Not all rows give a size; the values are once, few, many and, for expanded clones, a class.

TGTGCCAGCAGCCCCCAGGGGGCTCTCAACTCCTTCTACGAGCAGTACTTC,CASSPQGALNSFYEQYF,TRBJ2-7,TRBD1,TRBV5-5,-
TGTGCCAGCAGCTTACTCCGGTTTGGCACAGATACGCAGTATTTT,CASSLLRFGTDTQYF,TRBJ2-3,-,TRBV7-9,-
TGTGCCAGCAGAGGCGCCCCGGGCGTCTACGAGCAGTACTTC,CASRGAPGVYEQYF,TRBJ2-7,-,TRBV28,few
TGTGCCAGCAGTTTCTTCGGGACAGGGGGCCCTCAGCCCCAGCATTTT,CASSFFGTGGPQPQHF,TRBJ1-5,TRBD1,TRBV28,few
TGCAGCGTTGAAGAGGAGAGTTCGTTT,CSVEEESSF,TRBJ2-3,-,TRBV29-1,few
TGCAGCGTGGGGGGACAGGGCCCTTACTCTGGGGCCAACGTCCTGACTTTC,CSVGGQGPYSGANVLTF,TRBJ2-6,TRBD1,TRBV29-1,-
TGCAGTACCCCCGGGGACCGGGAGACCCAGTACTTC,CSTPGDRETQYF,TRBJ2-5,-,TRBV20-1,-
TGTGCCAGCAGCCATACATCCCCCTACTACGAGCAGTACTTC,CASSHTSPYYEQYF,TRBJ2-7,-,TRBV11-2,few
TGCGCCAGCAGCTTTGCCGCTCCAACATTGGAGACCCAGTACTTC,CASSFAAPTLETQYF,TRBJ2-5,-,TRBV5-1,-
TGTGCCAGCAGCTTGGGATTCTCTGGAAACACCATATATTTT,CASSLGFSGNTIYF,TRBJ1-3,-,TRBV11-2,many
TGCAGTGCGAGGGGGGCGACAGGGCAAGAGACCCAGTACTTC,CSARGATGQETQYF,TRBJ2-5,-,TRBV20-1,-
TGTGCCAGCAGACTGGGCAGGGAGTACGAGCAGTACTTC,CASRLGREYEQYF,TRBJ2-7,-,TRBV6-6,-
TGTGCCAGCAGACAGGGTGACTTACCATTCTACGAGCAGTACTTC,CASRQGDLPFYEQYF,TRBJ2-7,-,TRBV12-3/TRBV12-4,few
TGCGCCAGCAGCCCCCGGCCCAGGAACGGGGAGCTGTTTTTT,CASSPRPRNGELFF,TRBJ2-2,-,TRBV4-3,few
TGCGCCAGCAGCTACAGGGGCGATTCCAACTACGAGCAGTACTTC,CASSYRGDSNYEQYF,TRBJ2-7,TRBD1,TRBV5-1,few
TGCGCCAGCAGGAGCGTTGTCGCAGATACGCAGTATTTT,CASRSVVADTQYF,TRBJ2-3,-,TRBV5-1,many
TGCAGTGCTAGAGATTTGCCAGGGATTATGGAGACCCAGTACTTC,CSARDLPGIMETQYF,TRBJ2-5,-,TRBV20-1,many
TGTGCCAGCAGTGAAGGGACAAGCGCCGCCAATGAGCAGTTCTTC,CASSEGTSAANEQFF,TRBJ2-1,-,TRBV2,-
TGCAGTGCTGAGCCGGGACTAGTGTATGAGCAGTACTTC,CSAEPGLVYEQYF,TRBJ2-7,TRBD2,TRBV20-1,few
TGCGCCAGCAGCTTCGGACCTTCAGGGTCGATCTCCTACAATGAGCAGTTCTTC,CASSFGPSGSISYNEQFF,TRBJ2-1,-,TRBV5-1,-
TGTGCCAGCAGTTACTCCGGGACAGGGGGTAACTACGAGCAGTACTTC,CASSYSGTGGNYEQYF,TRBJ2-7,TRBD1,TRBV6-2/TRBV6-3,-
TGCGCCAGCAGCCACCTCTCCGACAGGCAGCGGCAGTTCTTC,CASSHLSDRQRQFF,TRBJ2-1,-,TRBV4-1,few
TGCAGTGCTAGTTTAGGGGGCTCTAATCAGCCCCAGCATTTT,CSASLGGSNQPQHF,TRBJ1-5,TRBD1,TRBV20-1,few
TGCAGTGCTAGGGGGACTTTCCAAAAAGAGACCCAGTACTTC,CSARGTFQKETQYF,TRBJ2-5,-,TRBV20-1,-
TGTGCCAGCAGCCCCTGGGCCCAGGAGGATTACGAGCAGTACTTC,CASSPWAQEDYEQYF,TRBJ2-7,-,TRBV3-1,many
TGCAGTGCGGACCCTGGACTGCGAATCACAGATACGCAGTATTTT,CSADPGLRITDTQYF,TRBJ2-3,-,TRBV20-1,few